A single count supports the clone carrying this T cell receptor beta chain. The data stem from a study of blood T cell repertoires in COVID-19. Original methodology: Scientists estimated how many nucleated cells there were by amplifying reference gene primers. Measured with immunoSEQ multiplex PCR; TCRdb has only the in-frame clones, and not every one. The D gene and trimming were derived from the DNA, and the V and J assignments and clone size from that table. The sample shows around 99,000 clones, approximately 90% of them seen only once. V was clipped by 7 bases and J by 3 bases; unmatched bases: 6. Germline V gene lookup returns CDR1 LNHDA and CDR2 SQIVND (reference sequence). This CDR3 is 15 amino acids long.

Material for sequencing was peripheral blood. This clonotype originated in a human donor in a cohort sampled during active COVID-19. This rearrangement joins TRBV19 to TRBJ2-1; 10 bases match TRBD1. CDR3 sequence (DNA): TGTGCCAGTACCCGGGACAGGGGCGTCTACAATGAGCAGTTCTTC. This encodes CASTRDRGVYNEQFF.